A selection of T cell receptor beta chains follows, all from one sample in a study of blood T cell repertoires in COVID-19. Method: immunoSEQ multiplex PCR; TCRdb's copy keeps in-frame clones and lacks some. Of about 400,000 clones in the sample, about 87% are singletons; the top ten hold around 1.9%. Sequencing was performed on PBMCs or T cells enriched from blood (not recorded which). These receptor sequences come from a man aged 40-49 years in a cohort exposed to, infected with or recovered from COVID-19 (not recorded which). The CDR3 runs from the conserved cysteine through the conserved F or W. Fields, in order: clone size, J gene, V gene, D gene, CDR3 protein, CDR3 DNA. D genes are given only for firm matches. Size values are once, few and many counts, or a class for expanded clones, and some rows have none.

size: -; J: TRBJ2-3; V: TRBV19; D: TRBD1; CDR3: CASSIMGQGITDTQYF; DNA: TGTGCCAGTAGTATCATGGGACAGGGCATCACAGATACGCAGTATTTT
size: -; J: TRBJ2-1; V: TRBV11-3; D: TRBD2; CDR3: CASSPKASGRAGEQFF; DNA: TGTGCCAGCAGCCCAAAGGCTAGCGGGAGGGCCGGTGAGCAGTTCTTC
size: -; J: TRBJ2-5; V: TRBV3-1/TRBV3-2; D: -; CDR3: CASSQGAQTGPLQETQYF; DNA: TGTGCCAGCAGCCAAGGTGCTCAGACGGGTCCTTTACAAGAGACCCAGTACTTC
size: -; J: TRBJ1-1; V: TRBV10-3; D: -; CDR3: CAISEQGSTEAFF; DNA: TGTGCCATCAGTGAGCAGGGTAGCACTGAAGCTTTCTTT
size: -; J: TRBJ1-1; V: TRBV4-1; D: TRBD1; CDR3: CASSQLPGQGENTEAFF; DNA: TGCGCCAGCAGCCAGCTTCCAGGACAGGGAGAGAACACTGAAGCTTTCTTT
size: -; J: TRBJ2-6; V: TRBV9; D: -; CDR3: CASSAGQGYSGANVLTF; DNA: TGTGCCAGCAGCGCTGGTCAGGGGTACTCTGGGGCCAACGTCCTGACTTTC
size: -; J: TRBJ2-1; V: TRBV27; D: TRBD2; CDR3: CASSILAGGPKSANEQFF; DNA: TGTGCCAGCAGTATACTAGCGGGAGGGCCGAAGTCAGCCAATGAGCAGTTCTTC
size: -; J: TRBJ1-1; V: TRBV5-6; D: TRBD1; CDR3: CASSFLFPGGNTEAFF; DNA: TGTGCCAGCAGCTTTCTTTTCCCAGGGGGAAACACTGAAGCTTTCTTT
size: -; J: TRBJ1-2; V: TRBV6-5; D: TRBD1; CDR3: CASSYSGGFGGYTF; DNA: TGTGCCAGCAGTTACTCAGGGGGCTTCGGTGGCTACACCTTC
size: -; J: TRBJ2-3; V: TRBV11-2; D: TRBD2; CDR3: CASSLAVAGGSTDTQYF; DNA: TGTGCCAGCAGCTTAGCGGTAGCGGGAGGCAGCACAGATACGCAGTATTTT
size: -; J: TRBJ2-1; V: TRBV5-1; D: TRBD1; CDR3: CASSLSVTGGNEQFF; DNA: TGCGCCAGCAGCTTGTCCGTGACAGGGGGAAATGAGCAGTTCTTC
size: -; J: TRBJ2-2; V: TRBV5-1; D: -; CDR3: CASSSGRDTGELFF; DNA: TGCGCCAGCAGCTCCGGTCGGGACACCGGGGAGCTGTTTTTT
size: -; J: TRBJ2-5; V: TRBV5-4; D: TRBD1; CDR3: CASSAGQGQETQYF; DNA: TGTGCCAGCAGCGCCGGACAGGGCCAAGAGACCCAGTACTTC
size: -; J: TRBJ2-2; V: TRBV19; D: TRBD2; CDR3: CASSVRTSGTGELFF; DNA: TGTGCCAGTAGTGTTAGGACTAGCGGCACCGGGGAGCTGTTTTTT
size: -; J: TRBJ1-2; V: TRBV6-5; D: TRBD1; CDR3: CASSRAGGVYGYTF; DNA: TGTGCCAGCAGTCGCGCAGGGGGCGTATATGGCTACACCTTC
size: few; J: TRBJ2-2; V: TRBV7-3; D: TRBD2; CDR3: CASSLTAGVNTGELFF; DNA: TGTGCCAGCAGCTTAACAGCGGGGGTGAACACCGGGGAGCTGTTTTTT
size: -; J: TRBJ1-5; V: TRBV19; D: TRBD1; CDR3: CVSGRGPSGNQPQHF; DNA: TGTGTGTCAGGCAGGGGGCCGTCTGGCAATCAGCCCCAGCATTTT
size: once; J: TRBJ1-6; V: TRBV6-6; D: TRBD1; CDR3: CASSSQGVGNSPLHF; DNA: TGTGCCAGCAGCTCCCAGGGGGTTGGTAATTCACCCCTCCACTTT
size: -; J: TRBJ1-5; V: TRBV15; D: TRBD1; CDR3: CATRRGQGNQPQHF; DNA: TGTGCCACCAGGAGGGGACAGGGAAATCAGCCCCAGCATTTT
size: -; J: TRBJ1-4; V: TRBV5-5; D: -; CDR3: CASSLVRAEKLFF; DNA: TGTGCCAGCAGCTTGGTCAGGGCTGAAAAACTGTTTTTT
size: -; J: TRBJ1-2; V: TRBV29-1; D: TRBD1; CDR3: CSVEDPRTGEYYGYTF; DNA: TGCAGCGTTGAAGACCCGAGGACAGGGGAGTACTATGGCTACACCTTC
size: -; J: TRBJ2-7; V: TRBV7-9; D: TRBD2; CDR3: CASSHRLAGVHEQYF; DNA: TGTGCCAGCAGCCACAGACTAGCGGGAGTTCACGAGCAGTACTTC
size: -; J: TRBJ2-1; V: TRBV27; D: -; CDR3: CASSLLPSYNYNEQFF; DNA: TGTGCCAGCAGTTTATTGCCTAGTTACAACTACAATGAGCAGTTCTTC
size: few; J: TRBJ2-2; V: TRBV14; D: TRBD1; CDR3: CASSRDRGSTGELFF; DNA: TGTGCCAGCAGCCGGGACAGGGGTTCCACCGGGGAGCTGTTTTTT
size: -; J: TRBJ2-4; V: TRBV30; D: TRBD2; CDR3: CAWKRGQGNIQYF; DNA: TGTGCCTGGAAGCGGGGGCAGGGAAACATTCAGTACTTC
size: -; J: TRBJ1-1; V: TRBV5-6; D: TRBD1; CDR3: CASSLVRQGAVNTEAFF; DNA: TGTGCCAGCAGCTTGGTTAGACAGGGGGCGGTGAACACTGAAGCTTTCTTT
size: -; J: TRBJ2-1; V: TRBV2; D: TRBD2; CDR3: CASSVTSGTYNEQFF; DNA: TGTGCCAGCAGTGTAACTAGCGGGACCTACAATGAGCAGTTCTTC
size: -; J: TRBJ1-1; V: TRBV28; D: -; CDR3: CASSLWIGVNTEAFF; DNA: TGTGCCAGCAGTTTATGGATAGGGGTGAACACTGAAGCTTTCTTT
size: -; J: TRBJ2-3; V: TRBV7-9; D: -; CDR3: CASSLDRAQYF; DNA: TGTGCCAGCAGCCTCGACAGAGCGCAGTATTTT
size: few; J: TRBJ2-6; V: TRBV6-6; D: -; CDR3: CASSHSRQGPFSGANVLTF; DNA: TGTGCCAGCAGCCACTCCCGTCAGGGCCCATTCTCTGGGGCCAACGTCCTGACTTTC
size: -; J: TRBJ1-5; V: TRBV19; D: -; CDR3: CASSSYLAGYSNQPQHF; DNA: TGTGCCAGTAGTAGCTACTTGGCAGGGTATAGCAATCAGCCCCAGCATTTT
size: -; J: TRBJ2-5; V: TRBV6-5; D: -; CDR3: CASSRTSRETQYF; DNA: TGTGCCAGCAGCCGTACTAGCAGGGAGACCCAGTACTTC
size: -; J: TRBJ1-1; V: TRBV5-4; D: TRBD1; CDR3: CASSTPRTGLNTEAFF; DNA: TGTGCCAGCAGCACCCCAAGGACAGGTCTGAACACTGAAGCTTTCTTT
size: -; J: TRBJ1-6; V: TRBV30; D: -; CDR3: CAWNAGYNSPLHF; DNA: TGTGCCTGGAATGCAGGCTACAATTCACCCCTCCACTTT
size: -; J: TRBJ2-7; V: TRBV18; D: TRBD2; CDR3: CASSPAREGYEQYF; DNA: TGTGCCAGCTCACCAGCGCGGGAGGGGTACGAGCAGTACTTC